This TCR beta chain stems from a study of cytomegalovirus exposure and HLA in healthy donors. Study-level points and caveats: That first-cohort TCR clusters tended to co-occur in the 120 or so validation repertoires was found in a later analysis. Cytomegalovirus association was assigned to about 150 TCR beta chains. Accounts indicate the classifier identified cytomegalovirus status with strong specificity and sensitivity.

On this clone itself: Its target is unknown.

While the first cohort had fewer than 850 subjects, the donors belonged to the separate validation cohort of fewer than 150 subjects. The table came from immunoSEQ multiplex PCR; TCRdb's copy has only in-frame clones and leaves some out. The sample records 200,000 to 300,000 clones, around 85% being singletons. This CDR3 contains 15 residues. The germline gives CDR1 LNHDA, CDR2 SQIVND (reference sequence). Trimming cost V 3 bases and J 8 bases; bases outside gene matches: 3. The specimen was PBMCs. The chain links TRBV19 to TRBJ2-1; TRBD2 matches 14 bases. This TCR came from a woman in her 30s in good health and CMV-seropositive. The CDR3 protein is CASSIPGLAGDEQFF. The DNA for the CDR3 is TGTGCCAGTAGTATCCCGGGACTAGCGGGAGATGAGCAGTTCTTC.